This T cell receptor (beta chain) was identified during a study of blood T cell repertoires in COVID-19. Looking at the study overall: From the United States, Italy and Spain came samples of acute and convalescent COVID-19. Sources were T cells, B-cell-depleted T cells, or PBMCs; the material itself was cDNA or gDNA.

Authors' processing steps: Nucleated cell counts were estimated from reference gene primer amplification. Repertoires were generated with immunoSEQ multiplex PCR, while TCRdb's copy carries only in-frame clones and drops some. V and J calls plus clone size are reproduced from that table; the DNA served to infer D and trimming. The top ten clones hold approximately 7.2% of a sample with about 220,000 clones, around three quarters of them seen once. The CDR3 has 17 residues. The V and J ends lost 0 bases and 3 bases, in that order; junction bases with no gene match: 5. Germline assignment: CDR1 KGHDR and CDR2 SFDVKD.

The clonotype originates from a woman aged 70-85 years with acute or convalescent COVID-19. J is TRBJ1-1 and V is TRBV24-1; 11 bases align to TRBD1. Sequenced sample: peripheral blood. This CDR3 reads CATSDLWGGQGDTEAFF. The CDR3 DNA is TGTGCCACCAGTGATTTGTGGGGGGGACAGGGGGACACTGAAGCTTTCTTT.